This T cell receptor beta chain originates from a study of shared clonotypes between healthy human individuals. Template for every sorted-subset replicate PCR totaled about 0.2 ug DNA, 25,000 to 35,000 T cell genomes. Sequenced by immunoSEQ multiplex PCR; TCRdb stores in-frame clones only, minus some. The sample consists of roughly 2,000,000 clones, less than 95% of them appearing once. Comments on this clone: Additional DNA sequences in this sample encode the identical CDR3.

Trimming stripped 3 bases from V and 5 bases from J, with 7 bases between. Germline CDR1 and CDR2: MDHEN and SYDVKM. The CDR3 runs 13 residues. Positively selected for CCR7, the CD45RO-negative cells used as naive CD8 cells excluded terminally differentiated effector memory CD45RA+ cells. This clonotype originated in a man younger than 35 in good health. Material: naive CD8+ T cells sorted from blood. This chain uses TRBV28 with TRBJ2-2; no clear D. The CDR3: CASSFRVTGELFF. CDR3 nucleotides: TGTGCCAGCAGTTTCCGAGTAACCGGGGAGCTGTTTTTT.